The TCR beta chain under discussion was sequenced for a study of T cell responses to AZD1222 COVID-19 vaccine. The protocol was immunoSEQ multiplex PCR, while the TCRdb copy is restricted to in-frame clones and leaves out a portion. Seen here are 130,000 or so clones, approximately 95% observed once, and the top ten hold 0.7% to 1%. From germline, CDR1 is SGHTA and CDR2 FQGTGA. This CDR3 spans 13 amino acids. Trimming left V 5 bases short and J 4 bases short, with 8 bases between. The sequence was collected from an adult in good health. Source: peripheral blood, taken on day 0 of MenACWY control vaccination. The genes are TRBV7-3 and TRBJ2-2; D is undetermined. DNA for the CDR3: TGTGCCAGCAGCCCCAGGCTCACCGGGGAGCTGTTTTTT. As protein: CASSPRLTGELFF.